A selection of T cell receptor beta chains follows, all from one sample in a study of CD8+CD57+ T cells in acquired aplastic anemia. One entry per CDR3 protein, called by TCRdb with MiXCR from the reads. Here the sample spans some 200,000 distinct CDR3 sequences, approximately 60% being singletons. The sequenced sample consisted of sorted CD4+, CD8+, or CD8+CD57+ T cells (not recorded which) from PBMCs. These receptors all come from a human donor with aplastic anemia. Each CDR3 is given with its conserved first and last residue. The D gene is left open where the match is weak. Clone size is not always given. Where it is, it says once, few, many or a class for expanded clones.

TGTGCCTCGGGACAGGAGAGCAATCAGCCCCAGCATTTT,CASGQESNQPQHF,TRBV10-3,TRBD1,NA,TRBJ1-5
TGTGCCAGCAGCTTGTCCCTTGGCCACGAGCAGTACTTC,CASSLSLGHEQYF,TRBV5-6,NA,many,TRBJ2-7
TGTGCCAGCGACAACAGCGTAAGATTTACCAACTATGGCTACACCTTC,CASDNSVRFTNYGYTF,TRBV5-6,NA,NA,TRBJ1-2
TGTGCCAGCAGCTTAAGCGGGAACTACAATGAGCAGTTCTTC,CASSLSGNYNEQFF,TRBV7-8,TRBD2,NA,TRBJ2-1
TGTGCCAGCAGCACCAGGGATCGAAGCTCCTACAATGAGCAGTTCTTC,CASSTRDRSSYNEQFF,TRBV7-8,NA,NA,TRBJ2-1
TGCAGCGTTTCGGAGTTCCAGGAGACCCAGTACTTC,CSVSEFQETQYF,TRBV29-1,NA,NA,TRBJ2-5
TGTGCCAGTAGTATGCGGTCGGGGGGAAATGAAAAACTGTTTTTT,CASSMRSGGNEKLFF,TRBV19,NA,NA,TRBJ1-4
TGTGCCAGCAGCTTCAAACTAGCGGGGGGCGAGTTCTTC,CASSFKLAGGEFF,TRBV7-8,TRBD2,NA,TRBJ2-1
TGCAGTGCTATGACTAGCGGGAGTTCGGGCGAGCAGTACTTC,CSAMTSGSSGEQYF,TRBV20-1,TRBD2,NA,TRBJ2-7
TGTGCCATCACGAAATCAACAGGGGACACTGAAGCTTTCTTT,CAITKSTGDTEAFF,TRBV10-3,TRBD1,NA,TRBJ1-1
TGCGCCAGCAGCTCTAGGGATGGCTACACCTTC,CASSSRDGYTF,TRBV5-1,NA,few,TRBJ1-2
TGTGCCAGCGGCCCCCCAGCGGGAGGCAATGAGCAGTTCTTC,CASGPPAGGNEQFF,TRBV25-1,TRBD2,NA,TRBJ2-1
TGTGCCACCAGCAGAGATATATTAGTTTACGAGCAGTACTTC,CATSRDILVYEQYF,TRBV15,NA,few,TRBJ2-7